This T cell receptor beta chain was sequenced for a study of T cell responses to AZD1222 COVID-19 vaccine. Whole-study findings and limits: A mostly white British donor set with more females was recruited, and clonal diversity was possibly underestimated.

To note about this clone: Its antigen remains unidentified.

The repertoire was sequenced with immunoSEQ multiplex PCR; TCRdb's copy has only in-frame clones and lacks some. The repertoire holds roughly 120,000 clones, with 70% to 90% as singletons. This CDR3 region has 13 residues. The germline CDR1 and CDR2 sequences are MNHEY and SMNVEV (reference sequence). V shed 2 bases and J shed 5 bases, with 8 bases lying between them. V gene TRBV27 combines with J gene TRBJ2-3; D ambiguous. This sample comprised peripheral blood, obtained on day 0 of AZD1222 vaccination. The receptor's source is an adult in good health. CDR3 nucleotides: TGTGCCAGCAGTTTAAAAGAGATAGATACGCAGTATTTT. It yields the protein CASSLKEIDTQYF.